Presented here are 18 T cell receptor beta chains from one specimen sequenced in a study of shared clonotypes between healthy human individuals. The table came from immunoSEQ multiplex PCR; TCRdb's copy has only in-frame clones and leaves some out. The sample records approximately 620,000 clones, around 97% being singletons. The sequenced material came from naive CD4+ T cells sorted from blood. Noted subset: CD45RA+ positively selected. Source of these receptors: a woman in her thirties in good health.

The CDR3 DNA reads as TGCGCCAGCAGCTTGGGGGGGACTAGCGGGAACTACGAGCAGTACTTC. Translated, it gives CASSLGGTSGNYEQYF. The V and J genes are TRBV5-1 and TRBJ2-7, with 13 bases identical to TRBD2. Germline V gives CDR1 SGHRS, CDR2 YFSETQ. The CDR3 is 16 amino acids. V gave up 0 bases and J gave up 3 bases; unmatched junction bases: 3.

This clone was detected only once. This chain's CDR3 is CASIPGTDQETQYF. The DNA for the CDR3 is TGCGCCAGCATTCCCGGGACAGACCAAGAGACCCAGTACTTC. The gene calls are TRBV5-1 and TRBJ2-5; 7 bases are shared with TRBD1. Germline V CDR1 and CDR2: SGHRS, YFSETQ. V was pared by 6 bases and J by 0 bases, with 5 bases of the junction left unmatched. The CDR3 is 14 residues long.

The chain carries TRBV29-1 and TRBJ2-1, with 8 bases matching TRBD2. CDR1 is SQVTM, CDR2 ANQGSEA, per germline. Unmatched junction bases numbered 13, after V lost 8 bases and J lost 7 bases. CDR3 length equals 14 residues. For the CDR3, the DNA is TGCAGCACCCGACGGAGCGGGAGTGTAAATGAGCAGTTCTTC. This sequence encodes CSTRRSGSVNEQFF.

V gene TRBV18 combines with J gene TRBJ2-6; 10 bases align to TRBD1. The CDR3 totals 15 residues. Trimming cost V 6 bases and J 11 bases; bases outside gene matches: 10. In germline, CDR1 is KGHSH, CDR2 LQKENI. The CDR3 region is CASSLRTGGPDVLTF. As DNA, the CDR3 is TGTGCCAGCTCCCTAAGGACAGGGGGACCAGACGTCCTGACTTTC.

The genes are TRBV5-1 and TRBJ1-3, with D possibly TRBD1 on 6 matching bases. The V and J ends lost 1 base and 0 bases respectively, with 8 bases between them. The germline gives CDR1 SGHRS, CDR2 YFSETQ. The CDR3 has 15 residues. CDR3 DNA sequence: TGCGCCAGCAGCTTGTCCAGGGGCTCTGGAAACACCATATATTTT. Translation gives CASSLSRGSGNTIYF.

The rearrangement uses TRBV28 and TRBJ2-5; either TRBD1 or TRBD2 may supply D (5 bases each). This CDR3 region has 13 residues. V lost 10 bases, J lost 1 base, and 13 bases lay in between. Germline lookup yields CDR1 MDHEN and CDR2 SYDVKM. CDR3 sequence: CAIRGAGQETQYF. In DNA, the CDR3 is TGTGCCATCCGAGGGGCAGGCCAAGAGACCCAGTACTTC.

Concerning this clone itself: At the DNA level, this CDR3 is encoded by other sequences in the same sample as well. J is TRBJ2-5 and V is TRBV7-2; D call uncertain. Germline lookup yields CDR1 SGHTA and CDR2 FQGNSA. Trimming took 8 bases from V and 2 from J, leaving 3 bases between them. The CDR3 covers 10 residues. The chain's CDR3 is CASSQETQYF. In DNA form, the CDR3 reads TGTGCCAGCTCGCAAGAGACCCAGTACTTC.

The chain couples TRBV11-1 to TRBJ1-1; D not resolved. Germline lookup yields CDR1 SGHAT and CDR2 FQDESV (reference sequence). CDR3 length: 14 amino acids. V was clipped by 2 bases and J by 5 bases, with 12 bases between them. The CDR3 DNA reads TGTGCCAGCAGCTTAATGGGTAGGGTAACTGAAGCTTTCTTT. It codes for CASSLMGRVTEAFF.

V usage is TRBV6-5 and J usage is TRBJ1-1, with TRBD1 identical over 7 bases. The CDR3 runs 15 residues. V lost 6 bases to trimming and J lost 0 bases; unmatched junction nucleotides: 7. CDR1 and CDR2 from the germline V gene are MNHEY and SVGAGI. The CDR3 sequence: CASRETGNMNTEAFF. CDR3 sequence (DNA): TGTGCCAGCAGAGAGACAGGGAACATGAACACTGAAGCTTTCTTT.

CDR3 sequence: CASSHFAPWCGRETGELFF. The CDR3 DNA reads as TGCGCCAGCAGTCACTTCGCCCCCTGGTGCGGGAGGGAAACCGGGGAGCTGTTTTTT. This chain joins TRBV23-1 and TRBJ2-2; 9 bases are a match to TRBD2. TRBV23-1 is placed among ORFs of uncertain function. V shed 3 bases and J 5 bases; nucleotides not matched to a gene: 16. This CDR3 has 19 amino acids.

CDR3 region: CASSLGDMLANVLTF. In DNA, the CDR3 is TGTGCCAGCAGCTTGGGGGACATGTTAGCCAACGTCCTGACTTTC. The chain employs TRBV5-8 and TRBJ2-6, with D tentatively TRBD1 (6 bases). Germline V CDR1 and CDR2: SGHTS, YDEGEE. V lost 0 bases and J 7 bases, leaving 11 bases between the germline ends. This CDR3 comprises 15 residues.

This rearrangement joins TRBV13 to TRBJ2-5, with D unresolved. V was clipped by 5 bases and J by 2 bases, with 3 bases between them. This CDR3 contains 11 residues. The germline CDR1 and CDR2 sequences are PRHDT and FYEKMQ (reference sequence). The CDR3 nucleotides read TGTGCCAGCAGCCCGCAAGAGACCCAGTACTTC. Encoded protein: CASSPQETQYF.

This chain joins TRBV27 and TRBJ2-7; 8 bases map to TRBD2. CDR1 is MNHEY, CDR2 SMNVEV, per germline (reference sequence). V was pared by 6 bases and J by 3 bases, with 7 bases of the junction left unmatched. The CDR3 runs 14 residues. The CDR3 protein is CASSPGREVYEQYF. The DNA for the CDR3 is TGTGCCAGCAGCCCCGGGCGGGAGGTCTACGAGCAGTACTTC.

This sequence joins TRBV6-5 and TRBJ1-3; D not resolved. Trimming shortened V by 0 bases and J by 0 bases, and 9 bases separated the two germline ends. CDR1 is MNHEY and CDR2 is SVGAGI in the germline V gene. This CDR3 region has 16 residues. CDR3 residues: CASSYSSPPSGNTIYF. The CDR3 DNA reads TGTGCCAGCAGTTACTCGTCTCCCCCCTCTGGAAACACCATATATTTT.

This chain uses TRBV10-2 with TRBJ2-5, with 12 nucleotides matching TRBD2. This CDR3 contains 16 residues. V shed 4 bases, J shed 4 bases, and the junction held 7 bases outside the gene matches. The germline V gene has CDR1 WSHSY and CDR2 SAAADI. The CDR3 DNA reads as TGCGCCAGCAGTGTGACTAGCGGGAGCAGGGCAGAGACCCAGTACTTC. As protein: CASSVTSGSRAETQYF.

The chain carries TRBV6-1 and TRBJ2-7; 11 positions match TRBD2. V was clipped by 5 bases and J by 7 bases; unmatched bases: 4. CDR1 and CDR2 (germline): MNHNS, SASEGT. The CDR3 is made up of 13 amino acids. The CDR3 is CASSTSGRGEQYF. In DNA, the CDR3 is TGTGCCAGCAGTACTAGCGGGAGAGGGGAGCAGTACTTC.

The chain joins TRBV28 to TRBJ2-5; D gene ambiguous. Germline CDR1 reads MDHEN; CDR2 reads SYDVKM. V lost 3 bases and J 2 bases, leaving 7 bases between the germline ends. The CDR3 covers 13 residues. This CDR3 is CASSFPQQETQYF. For the CDR3, the DNA is TGTGCCAGCAGTTTCCCCCAACAAGAGACCCAGTACTTC.

J is TRBJ1-3 and V is TRBV7-2; D not certain. Trimming took 4 bases from V and 4 from J, leaving 20 bases between them. The germline gives CDR1 SGHTA, CDR2 FQGNSA. This CDR3 is 17 amino acids long. Here the CDR3 DNA reads TGTGCCAGCAGCTCCCAAGGGCGGCAGATACTGGGAAACACCATATATTTT. Amino acid sequence: CASSSQGRQILGNTIYF.